These T cell receptor beta chains were read from a single sample in a study of T cell repertoires in cytomegalovirus infection. TCRdb reprocessed the reads via MiXCR and lists one record per CDR3 protein. The sample gives some 270,000 distinct CDR3 sequences, roughly a fifth of which show up once; about 20% is in the top ten. These receptors' targets are unknown. The starting material was cultured PBMCs, obtained from culture after CMV antigen stimulation. The receptors stem from a human donor in good health (CMV status not recorded). Some clones in this sample may be carry-over from other donors' samples. CDR3s include the opening cysteine and the closing phenylalanine or tryptophan. D genes are given only for firm matches. Only some rows state a clone size, as once, few, many or a class for expanded clones.

D	size	J	V	CDR3	DNA
TRBD1	many	TRBJ1-2	TRBV27	CASSSDREYGYTF	TGTGCCAGCAGTTCGGACAGGGAGTATGGCTACACCTTC
NA	many	TRBJ2-2	TRBV7-8	CASSLFGGPGSGELFF	TGTGCCAGCAGCTTATTTGGTGGACCGGGGTCCGGGGAGCTGTTTTTT
NA	many	TRBJ1-3	TRBV7-2	CASSFDSGNTIYF	TGTGCCAGCAGCTTTGACTCTGGAAACACCATATATTTT
NA	NA	TRBJ1-4	TRBV12-3/TRBV12-4	CASSWDISEKLFF	TGTGCCAGCAGTTGGGACATAAGTGAAAAACTGTTTTTT
NA	few	TRBJ2-1	TRBV28	CASSLMDNEQFF	TGTGCCAGCAGTTTAATGGACAATGAGCAGTTCTTC
TRBD1	few	TRBJ1-5	TRBV28	CASSTGTGPNQPQHF	TGTGCCAGCAGCACCGGGACAGGGCCCAATCAGCCCCAGCATTTT
NA	many	TRBJ2-1	TRBV11-2	CASSFFSKGAYNEQFF	TGTGCCAGCAGCTTTTTCTCTAAGGGGGCCTACAATGAGCAGTTCTTC
NA	NA	TRBJ2-1	TRBV25-1	CASSEYEGSEQFF	TGTGCCAGCAGTGAATATGAAGGGAGCGAGCAGTTCTTC
NA	NA	TRBJ1-1	TRBV7-2	CASSLVPGNTEAFF	TGTGCCAGCAGCTTAGTTCCGGGAAATACTGAAGCTTTCTTT
NA	NA	TRBJ1-2	TRBV30	CAWSRAGPSLNYGYTF	TGTGCCTGGAGTAGGGCAGGCCCATCCCTTAACTATGGCTACACCTTC
NA	NA	TRBJ2-5	TRBV6-1	CASSEFEETQYF	TGTGCCAGCAGTGAATTCGAGGAGACCCAGTACTTC
TRBD2	few	TRBJ2-1	TRBV7-8	CASSLGLAGVYSEQFF	TGTGCCAGCAGCTTGGGTCTAGCGGGAGTTTACAGTGAGCAGTTCTTC
TRBD1	few	TRBJ2-2	TRBV6-5	CASRRQGGNTGELFF	TGTGCCAGCAGACGACAGGGTGGCAACACCGGGGAGCTGTTTTTT
TRBD1	few	TRBJ2-5	TRBV12-3/TRBV12-4	CASSLADRGLKTQYF	TGTGCCAGCAGTTTAGCGGACAGGGGGCTAAAGACCCAGTACTTC
NA	NA	TRBJ1-2	TRBV14	CASSQRPRDYGYTF	TGTGCCAGCAGCCAAAGGCCGAGGGACTATGGCTACACCTTC